This TCR beta chain came from a study of T cell responses to AZD1222 COVID-19 vaccine. The CDR3 is made up of 16 amino acids. Germline V gene sequence: CDR1 LGHDT, CDR2 YNNKEL (reference sequence). The ends lost 5 bases at V and 3 bases at J; junction bases unmatched: 5. Study results and caveats: Baseline seropositivity occurred in only a handful of AZD1222 recipients. Repertoire samples came only from after the peak T cell response. Within unmutated variant regions lay the reported targets of nearly half of spike-specific TCRs. The sample set comprised mostly white British donors with more females, and clonal diversity was possibly underestimated.

This table comes from immunoSEQ multiplex PCR, and its TCRdb copy is limited to in-frame clones, with some not included. Of nearly 90,000 clones detected, about 90% appear once; the ten largest clones hold 9% to 12%. This clone was observed once. Its antigen is currently unknown. This sequence originates from an adult in good health. The V call is TRBV3-1 (or the pseudogene TRBV3-2), the J call TRBJ2-6; 9 bases are shared with TRBD1. The sequenced sample was peripheral blood, obtained on day 0 of MenACWY control vaccination. For the CDR3, the DNA is TGTGCCAGCAGCTTAGGGACAGGGAATGGGGCCAACGTCCTGACTTTC. Protein: CASSLGTGNGANVLTF.